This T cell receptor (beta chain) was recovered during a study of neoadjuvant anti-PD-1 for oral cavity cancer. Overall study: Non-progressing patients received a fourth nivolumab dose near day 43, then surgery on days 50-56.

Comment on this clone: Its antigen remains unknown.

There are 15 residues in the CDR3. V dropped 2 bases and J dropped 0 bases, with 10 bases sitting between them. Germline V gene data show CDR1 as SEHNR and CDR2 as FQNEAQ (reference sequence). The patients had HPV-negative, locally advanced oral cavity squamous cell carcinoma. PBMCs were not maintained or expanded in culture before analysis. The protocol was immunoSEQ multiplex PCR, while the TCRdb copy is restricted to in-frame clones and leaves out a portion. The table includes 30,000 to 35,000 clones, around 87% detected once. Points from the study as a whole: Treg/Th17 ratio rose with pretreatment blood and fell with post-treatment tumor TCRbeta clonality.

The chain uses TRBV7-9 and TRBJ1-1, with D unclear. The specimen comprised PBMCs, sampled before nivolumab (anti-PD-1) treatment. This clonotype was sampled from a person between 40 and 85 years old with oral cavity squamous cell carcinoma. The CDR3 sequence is CASSLSSEMNTEAFF. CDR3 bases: TGTGCCAGCAGCTTATCCTCGGAGATGAACACTGAAGCTTTCTTT.